This T cell receptor beta chain derives from a study of shared clonotypes between healthy human individuals. Note on this clone: Its specificity is unknown. Additional DNA sequences in this sample encode the identical CDR3.

Study-wide findings and caveats: Shared clonotypes: roughly 4.5% naive CD4, roughly 3.5% naive CD8, about 2.5% memory CD4, approximately 0.4% memory CD8.

Trimming removed 0 bases at V and 4 bases at J, with 11 bases between. This CDR3 is built from 15 residues. Per germline, CDR1 SGDLS and CDR2 YYNGEE. Replicate PCRs run on sorted subsets employed 200 to 250 ng DNA, approximately 30,000 T cell genomes. Sequencing used immunoSEQ multiplex PCR; TCRdb keeps in-frame clones, though not all of them. The top ten clones hold 0.14% of a sample with about 2,500,000 clones, about 92% of them seen once. This chain links TRBV9 with TRBJ1-3; tentative D call: TRBD1 (5 bases). Source material: naive CD4+ T cells sorted from blood. Subset indicated: CD45RA+ positively selected. The source of this sequence is a man aged 18 to 29 in good health. The CDR3 sequence is CASSVAGGTGNTIYF. The CDR3 nucleotides read TGTGCCAGCAGCGTAGCTGGGGGAACGGGAAACACCATATATTTT.